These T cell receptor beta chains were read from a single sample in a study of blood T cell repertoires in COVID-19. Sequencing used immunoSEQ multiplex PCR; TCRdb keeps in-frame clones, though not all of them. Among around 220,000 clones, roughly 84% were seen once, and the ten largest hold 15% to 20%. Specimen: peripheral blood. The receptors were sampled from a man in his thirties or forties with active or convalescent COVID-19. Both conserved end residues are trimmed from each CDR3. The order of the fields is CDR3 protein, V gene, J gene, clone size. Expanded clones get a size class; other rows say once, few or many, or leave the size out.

CDR3aa: ASSLAGFRRAPGELF; v_gene: TRBV7-6; j_gene: TRBJ2-2; abundance: -
CDR3aa: ASNQGTNTEAF; v_gene: TRBV12-3/TRBV12-4; j_gene: TRBJ1-1; abundance: -
CDR3aa: AWSFRQAGNTIY; v_gene: TRBV30; j_gene: TRBJ1-3; abundance: few
CDR3aa: ASSLLTDNEQF; v_gene: TRBV7-9; j_gene: TRBJ2-1; abundance: -
CDR3aa: ASGQGAREQF; v_gene: TRBV6-5; j_gene: TRBJ2-1; abundance: -
CDR3aa: ASSFSGRGNTGELF; v_gene: TRBV7-3; j_gene: TRBJ2-2; abundance: -
CDR3aa: ASSPIAGTGAYEQY; v_gene: TRBV18; j_gene: TRBJ2-7; abundance: -
CDR3aa: ARSLRGMETQY; v_gene: TRBV7-5; j_gene: TRBJ2-5; abundance: -
CDR3aa: ASSISRVFDGYT; v_gene: TRBV19; j_gene: TRBJ1-2; abundance: -
CDR3aa: ASSPALPGQGITYEQY; v_gene: TRBV27; j_gene: TRBJ2-7; abundance: -
CDR3aa: ASSPRQDTSWGYT; v_gene: TRBV7-9; j_gene: TRBJ1-2; abundance: once
CDR3aa: ASSIGTSYGYT; v_gene: TRBV7-9; j_gene: TRBJ1-2; abundance: -
CDR3aa: ASSQDLGPDEQF; v_gene: TRBV3-1/TRBV3-2; j_gene: TRBJ2-1; abundance: -
CDR3aa: ASSSKERVPYEQY; v_gene: TRBV5-4; j_gene: TRBJ2-7; abundance: few
CDR3aa: ASSRDSSSGNTIY; v_gene: TRBV5-1; j_gene: TRBJ1-3; abundance: few
CDR3aa: ASSPGQGSFGYT; v_gene: TRBV5-1; j_gene: TRBJ1-2; abundance: -
CDR3aa: ASSSLGQGGPGGNTIY; v_gene: TRBV27; j_gene: TRBJ1-3; abundance: -
CDR3aa: ASSYTGQDSPLH; v_gene: TRBV6-6; j_gene: TRBJ1-6; abundance: once
CDR3aa: ASSLMGAEEQY; v_gene: TRBV7-3; j_gene: TRBJ2-7; abundance: -
CDR3aa: ASSLGGQERYEQY; v_gene: TRBV19; j_gene: TRBJ2-7; abundance: -
CDR3aa: ASSWSMGLAANEQF; v_gene: TRBV7-8; j_gene: TRBJ2-1; abundance: -
CDR3aa: ASSPLRVDTQY; v_gene: TRBV9; j_gene: TRBJ2-3; abundance: once
CDR3aa: SASSQGRLSKGTEAF; v_gene: TRBV20-1; j_gene: TRBJ1-1; abundance: -
CDR3aa: ASRTGGGFYGYT; v_gene: TRBV7-2; j_gene: TRBJ1-2; abundance: -
CDR3aa: AWSGDTRGSGYT; v_gene: TRBV30; j_gene: TRBJ1-2; abundance: -
CDR3aa: SVGQYQETQY; v_gene: TRBV29-1; j_gene: TRBJ2-5; abundance: -
CDR3aa: AWRRRGNTEAF; v_gene: TRBV30; j_gene: TRBJ1-1; abundance: -
CDR3aa: ASSQRLAGSTDTQY; v_gene: TRBV3-1/TRBV3-2; j_gene: TRBJ2-3; abundance: -
CDR3aa: ASSPLPIRGRRTDTQY; v_gene: TRBV27; j_gene: TRBJ2-3; abundance: -